This T cell receptor (beta chain) was retrieved from a study of T cell responses to AZD1222 COVID-19 vaccine. Study-level background: Second doses at about 4 or about 12 weeks were pooled. The study, taken as a whole, reports: Clonal diversity was possibly underestimated; the donors were predominantly white British and more often female. There were repertoire samples only from the period after the peak T cell response. Two doses of AZD1222 preceded a rise in Spike-specific TCR breadth and depth.

As regards this clone: Its antigen remains unidentified.

Trimming shortened V by 1 base and J by 0 bases, and 5 bases separated the two germline ends. Germline values: CDR1 SGHNT, CDR2 YENEEA. CDR3 length: 14 residues. Assay: immunoSEQ multiplex PCR; the TCRdb copy retains only in-frame clones and omits some. Among 40,000 to 55,000 clones, over 70% were seen once, and the ten largest hold approximately 3.6%. The rearrangement uses TRBV11-3 and TRBJ2-3, with D hard to call. Sequencing used peripheral blood, obtained on day 0 of AZD1222 vaccination. The clonotype originates from an adult in good health. The CDR3 here is CASSLAASTDTQYF. DNA of the CDR3: TGTGCCAGCAGCTTAGCAGCCAGCACAGATACGCAGTATTTT.